These 13 T cell receptor beta chains originate from one sample sequenced in a study of response to subunit inactivated influenza vaccine. MiXCR was run by TCRdb on the RT-PCR reads, yielding one entry per CDR3 protein. The data show hundreds of thousands of distinct CDR3 sequences, approximately 7.6% seen once. The sample here was PBMCs from blood, taken approximately 25 months after vaccination. The receptors stem from a man aged 45 to 75 who received an inactivated influenza vaccine.

This chain joins TRBV7-2 and TRBJ1-5, with 7 nucleotides matching TRBD1. Trimming cost V 2 bases and J 2 bases; bases outside gene matches: 3. The germline V gene encodes CDR1 SGHTA and CDR2 FQGNSA. The CDR3 is 15 amino acids. CDR3 in DNA: TGTGCCAGCAGCTTAAGGGGGCAGGGCAATCAGCCCCAGCATTTT. Protein: CASSLRGQGNQPQHF.

The chain links TRBV6-2 or TRBV6-3 to TRBJ1-5, with D perhaps TRBD1 (5 bases). Germline-derived CDR1 and CDR2 are MNHEY and SVGEGT. There are 12 residues in the CDR3. V lost 6 bases and J lost 14, with 17 bases in between. The CDR3: CASRPQGGREHF. CDR3 sequence (DNA): TGTGCCAGCAGACCCCAGGGAGGCAGGGAGCATTTT.

Worth noting for this clonotype: A much larger clone lies one base from this, so it may be a read error. This chain connects TRBV4-1 to TRBJ1-2, with 11 bases matching TRBD1. Per the germline V gene, CDR1 is MGHRA and CDR2 is YSYEKL. CDR3 length: 14 amino acids. The V segment lost 4 bases and the J segment 10 bases; nucleotides outside the gene matches: 8. This CDR3 is CASSRGTGGNDYTF. In nucleotides, the CDR3 is TGCGCCAGCAGCCGGGGGACAGGGGGGAACGACTACACCTTC.

This clonotype was seen a few times. The chain uses TRBV30 and TRBJ2-5, with 11 bases fitting TRBD2. From germline, CDR1 is GTSNPN and CDR2 SVGIG (reference sequence). V was pared by 3 bases and J by 5 bases, with 5 bases of the junction left unmatched. The CDR3 loop spans 14 amino acids. The CDR3 region is CAWRGLAGIETQYF. For the CDR3, the DNA is TGTGCCTGGAGAGGACTAGCGGGCATCGAGACCCAGTACTTC. The variable domain in full, completed from reference TRBV30 and TRBJ2-5, reads SQTIHQWPATLVQPVGSPLSLECTVEGTSNPNLYWYRQAAGRGLQLLFYSVGIGQISSEVPQNLSASRPQDRQFILSSKKLLLSDSGFYLCAWRGLAGIETQYFGPGTRLLVL.

Turning to this clonotype: The junction departs from the called germline gene at one end, perhaps through a read error. V gene TRBV28 combines with J gene TRBJ2-1, with a weak D call TRBD2 (5 bases). The CDR3 has 19 amino acids. From germline, CDR1 is MDHEN and CDR2 SYDVKM. CDR3 sequence reads: CASSLSFTSDGGSYNGQFF. The CDR3 DNA sequence: TGTGCCAGCAGTTTATCCTTTACTTCGGACGGAGGCTCCTACAATGGGCAGTTCTTC.

Ten or more counts support this clonotype. The chain links TRBV6-5 to TRBJ2-1, with 12 positions matching TRBD2. CDR1 and CDR2 (germline): MNHEY, SVGAGI. This CDR3 spans 17 amino acids. The J segment lost 2 bases and the V segment lost 2 bases, leaving 4 bases of the junction unmatched. Here the CDR3 reads CASSYGSSGGAYNEQFF. CDR3 sequence (DNA): TGTGCCAGCAGTTACGGGTCTAGCGGGGGGGCCTACAATGAGCAGTTCTTC.

In this sample, this clonotype turned up a few times. The chain uses TRBV6-1 and TRBJ2-5, with TRBD1 matching over 8 bases. With 7 bases clipped from V and 3 bases from J, the junction kept 19 bases outside the gene matches. This CDR3 is built from 18 residues. Germline loops: CDR1 MNHNS, CDR2 SASEGT. CDR3 residues: CASTKPTGAQGTEETQYF. CDR3 nucleotide sequence: TGTGCCAGCACCAAACCGACAGGGGCCCAGGGGACGGAAGAGACCCAGTACTTC.

A remark on this clonotype: This may arise from a read error, as a much more abundant clone is one base away. Since the CDR3 does not end with the conserved phenylalanine or tryptophan, this likely comes from a read error. The gene calls are TRBV19 and TRBJ1-5; D is possibly TRBD1 (5 bases). CDR1 and CDR2 from the germline V gene are LNHDA and SQIVND (reference sequence). Trimming shortened V by 3 bases and J by 6 bases, and 12 bases separated the two germline ends. The CDR3 has 14 amino acids. The chain's CDR3 is CASSIGGLSQPQHL. The CDR3 bases are TGTGCCAGTAGTATTGGGGGGTTGAGTCAGCCCCAGCATCTT.

This clonotype was seen repeatedly, ten times or more. J is TRBJ1-5 and V is TRBV15; a weak D match, TRBD1 (5 bases). Trimming shortened V by 5 bases and J by 4 bases, and 9 bases separated the two germline ends. Germline values: CDR1 LNHNV, CDR2 YYDKDF (reference sequence). The CDR3 loop spans 13 amino acids. CDR3 in DNA: TGTGCCACCAGCGGGGGAAAGAATCAGCCCCAGCATTTT. This sequence encodes CATSGGKNQPQHF. The entire variable domain, with the rest obtained from reference TRBV15 and TRBJ1-5, is as follows: DAMVIQNPRYQVTQFGKPVTLSCSQTLNHNVMYWYQQKSSQAPKLLFHYYDKDFNNEADTPDNFQSRRPNTSFCFLDIRSPGLGDTAMYLCATSGGKNQPQHFGDGTRLSIL.

In its sample, this clonotype was seen a few times. The chain joins TRBV5-8 to TRBJ2-7; either TRBD1 or TRBD2 may supply D (5 bases each). This CDR3 region has 15 residues. The V gene lost 2 bases and the J gene lost 0 bases, with 12 bases spanning the gap. The germline gives CDR1 SGHTS, CDR2 YDEGEE. The DNA of the CDR3 is TGTGCCAGCAGCTTCATCGGGACCTTCTCCTACGAGCAGTACTTC. It specifies CASSFIGTFSYEQYF.

This clonotype turned up a few times. This rearrangement joins TRBV6-2 or TRBV6-3 to TRBJ2-7, with D possibly called TRBD1 or TRBD2 (5 bases each). The germline V and J ends were trimmed by 0 bases and 3 bases, with 21 bases remaining between them. The CDR3 has 18 residues. CDR1 is MNHEY, CDR2 SVGEGT, per germline. CDR3 in amino acids: CASSYSRAFGATIYEQYF. In nucleotides, the CDR3 is TGTGCCAGCAGTTACTCGAGGGCCTTCGGGGCGACAATCTACGAGCAGTACTTC.

This clonotype was seen more than once but under ten times. This sequence may be a read error, since a much larger clone differs from it by one base. The gene calls are TRBV9 and TRBJ2-7; D gene unclear. The CDR3 runs to 13 residues. V lost 0 bases and J 1 base, leaving 5 bases between the germline ends. The germline V gene encodes CDR1 SGDLS and CDR2 YYNGEE. The CDR3 DNA reads as TGTGCCAGCAGCGTAGGGGATTCCTACGAGCAGTACTTC. Its translation: CASSVGDSYEQYF.

This clonotype was detected a few times. V usage is TRBV6-5 and J usage is TRBJ2-7; D could derive from TRBD1 or TRBD2 (6 bases each). This CDR3 has 18 amino acids. The germline V gene has CDR1 MNHEY and CDR2 SVGAGI. V lost 0 bases to trimming and J lost 0 bases, with 18 bases between them. The CDR3 DNA reads TGTGCCAGCAGTTACTCCGAGGGGGGACATACGACCTCCTACGAGCAGTACTTC. Encoded protein: CASSYSEGGHTTSYEQYF.